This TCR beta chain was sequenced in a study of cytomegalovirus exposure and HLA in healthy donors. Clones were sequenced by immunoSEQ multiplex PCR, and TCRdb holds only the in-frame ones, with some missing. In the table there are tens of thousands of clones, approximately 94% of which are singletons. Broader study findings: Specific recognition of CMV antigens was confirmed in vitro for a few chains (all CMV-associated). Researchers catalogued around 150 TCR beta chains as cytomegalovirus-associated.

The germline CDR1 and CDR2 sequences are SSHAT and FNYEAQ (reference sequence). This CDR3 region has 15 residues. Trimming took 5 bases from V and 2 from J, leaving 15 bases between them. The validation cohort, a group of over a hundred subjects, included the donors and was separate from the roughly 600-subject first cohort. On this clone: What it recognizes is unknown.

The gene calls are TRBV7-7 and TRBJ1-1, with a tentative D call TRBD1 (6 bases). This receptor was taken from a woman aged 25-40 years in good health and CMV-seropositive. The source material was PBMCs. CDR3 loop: CASSTRQDDNTEAFF. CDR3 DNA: TGTGCCAGCAGCACCCGACAGGACGACAACACTGAAGCTTTCTTT.